This TCR beta chain was recovered during a study of Ad26.COV2.S vaccination and SARS-CoV-2 variants. General observations from the study: Substantial post-vaccination breadth of spike-specific CD8+ and CD4+ T cell responses was reported. Overall T cell responses may have been underestimated by the analyses of TCR breadth and depth.

About this clone: Its target is not known.

Treatment noted: roughly 18 received Ad26.COV2.S at low or high dose, single or two shots; roughly five received placebo; per-sample allocation not given. Each sample was drawn 63 days after the first injection (of vaccine or placebo). The study used a vaccine consisting of an Ad26 vector that expressed Wuhan-strain SARS-CoV-2 spike. The V gene's germline CDR1 is SGHDN and CDR2 FVKESK. This CDR3 has 15 amino acids. The V gene end was trimmed by 6 bases and the J gene end by 5 bases; junction bases not matched to a gene: 8. Some clones are missing from TCRdb's copy, which holds only in-frame ones; the method was immunoSEQ multiplex PCR. The table has about 430,000 clones, about nine tenths seen once.

The chain recombines TRBV14 with TRBJ2-2, with 8 nucleotides matching TRBD2. The origin of this receptor is a person aged 18-60 years who received the Ad26.COV2.S COVID-19 vaccine or a placebo. Sample: peripheral blood, taken in a trial of Ad26.COV2.S vaccine versus placebo. CDR3 coding DNA: TGTGCCAGCAGACTAGCGGTGGAGGGAACCGGGGAGCTGTTTTTT. Its translation is CASRLAVEGTGELFF.